The 26 T cell receptor beta chains given below trace back to one sample, sequenced in a study of OX40 agonist ivuxolimab in advanced cancers. TCRdb keeps only in-frame clones here, not all; method: immunoSEQ multiplex PCR. The data show over 60,000 clones, about 90% seen once. This specimen was CD4+ or CD8+ T cells sorted from blood, taken in a trial of the OX40 agonist ivuxolimab. Source of these receptors: an adult with an advanced solid tumor such as melanoma, head and neck, liver or kidney cancer.

Only one count was recorded for this clone. The genes are TRBV7-9 and TRBJ1-1; 7 nucleotides line up with TRBD1. This CDR3 contains 14 residues. Germline CDR1 reads SEHNR; CDR2 reads FQNEAQ (reference sequence). V was pared by 5 bases and J by 4 bases, with 7 bases of the junction left unmatched. As DNA, the CDR3 is TGTGCCAGCAGCCTAGGACAGGCGATCACTGAAGCTTTCTTT. This translates into CASSLGQAITEAFF.

The chain employs TRBV27 and TRBJ2-2; 10 positions agree with TRBD2. Germline V gene sequence: CDR1 MNHEY, CDR2 SMNVEV (reference sequence). The V gene end was trimmed by 10 bases and the J gene end by 6 bases; junction bases not matched to a gene: 14. The CDR3 has 16 residues. CDR3 DNA sequence: TGTGCCACCCTCCCCTGGGGACTAGCGAGCGCCGGGGAGCTGTTTTTT. Its translation: CATLPWGLASAGELFF.

This clone showed up just a few times. The chain uses TRBV6-5 and TRBJ1-3; D unresolved. The CDR3 has 13 amino acids. The ends were cut back, 2 bases at V and 3 bases at J, with 5 bases in the middle. Germline V gene data show CDR1 as MNHEY and CDR2 as SVGAGI. CDR3 nucleotides: TGTGCCAGCAGTTACACAGATGGAAACACCATATATTTT. It encodes CASSYTDGNTIYF.

This clone has ten or more counts. The rearrangement links TRBV5-1 to TRBJ2-7; the match to TRBD2 covers 11 bases. CDR1 and CDR2 (germline): SGHRS, YFSETQ. V shed 2 bases and J 7 bases; nucleotides not matched to a gene: 2. This CDR3 is 13 amino acids long. CDR3 sequence reads: CASSFLAGGEQYF. CDR3 DNA: TGCGCCAGCAGCTTCCTAGCGGGAGGTGAGCAGTACTTC.

The chain uses TRBV25-1 and TRBJ1-2; no reliable D call. This CDR3 has 13 residues. With 8 bases removed from V and 4 bases from J, the gap between germline ends came to 14 bases. Germline CDR1 is MGHDK and CDR2 is SYGVNS. The CDR3 coding sequence is TGTGCCAGCGGCGATAGTATAGCCTATGGCTACACCTTC. This codes for CASGDSIAYGYTF.

The chain has TRBV7-3 and TRBJ1-3, with 8 bases matching TRBD1. Trimming cost V 3 bases and J 2 bases; bases outside gene matches: 3. The CDR3 extends over 15 amino acids. The germline CDR1 and CDR2 sequences are SGHTA and FQGTGA. In nucleotides, the CDR3 is TGTGCCAGCAGCTTGCAGGGGGCGCCTGGAAACACCATATATTTT. Translating gives CASSLQGAPGNTIYF.

The V call is TRBV15, the J call TRBJ2-2; the D gene is possibly TRBD1 (5 bases). Germline V gives CDR1 LNHNV, CDR2 YYDKDF (reference sequence). CDR3 length: 16 residues. The V end was cut by 3 bases, the J end by 2 bases, with 13 bases between. Here the CDR3 reads CATSSLGATNTGELFF. As DNA, the CDR3 is TGTGCCACCAGCAGCCTTGGGGCCACAAACACCGGGGAGCTGTTTTTT.

The J gene is TRBJ1-2, the V gene TRBV7-2, with a possible D match to TRBD1 (6 bases). Trimming stripped 3 bases from V and 0 bases from J, with 8 bases between. Looked up from germline, CDR1 is SGHTA and CDR2 is FQGNSA. This CDR3 has 14 amino acids. The CDR3 loop reads CASSLTGPNYGYTF. For the CDR3, the DNA is TGTGCCAGCAGCTTGACAGGACCTAACTATGGCTACACCTTC.

The chain links TRBV7-2 to TRBJ2-2; the D call may be TRBD1 or TRBD2 (6 bases each). Per germline, CDR1 SGHTA and CDR2 FQGNSA. There are 16 residues in the CDR3. Trimming shortened V by 1 base and J by 0 bases, and 9 bases separated the two germline ends. CDR3 coding DNA: TGTGCCAGCAGCTTAGACGGGGGCACGAACACCGGGGAGCTGTTTTTT. Translated: CASSLDGGTNTGELFF.

This chain uses TRBV7-2 with TRBJ2-1, with 7 bases aligning to TRBD1. Unmatched junction bases numbered 12, after V lost 4 bases and J lost 3 bases. Germline V CDR1 and CDR2: SGHTA, FQGNSA. This CDR3 region has 17 residues. CDR3 bases: TGTGCCAGCAGCTCCTCCTTCGACAGGGTTGGCTACAATGAGCAGTTCTTC. This sequence encodes CASSSSFDRVGYNEQFF.

This sequence joins TRBV7-6 and TRBJ2-5, with TRBD1 identical over 10 bases. The CDR3 consists of 14 residues. The V gene's germline CDR1 is SGHVS and CDR2 FNYEAQ. V trimming: 5 bases; J trimming: 4 bases; junction bases outside the gene matches: 4. In DNA form, the CDR3 reads TGTGCCAGCAGCCCTCGGACAGGGGGAGAGACCCAGTACTTC. This codes for CASSPRTGGETQYF.

This clone was detected once. This chain uses TRBV6-1 with TRBJ1-1; D perhaps matches TRBD1 (6 bases). In germline, CDR1 is MNHNS, CDR2 SASEGT. V was clipped by 8 bases and J by 5 bases, with 12 bases between them. The CDR3 spans 12 residues. CDR3 DNA: TGTGCCAGCGCTAGGGGGAGGACTGAAGCTTTCTTT. Translated: CASARGRTEAFF.

This clone has more than one count but fewer than ten. The chain is built from TRBV12-5 and TRBJ2-7; 7 positions match TRBD1. Germline CDR1 reads LGHNT; CDR2 reads FRNRAP. This CDR3 comprises 13 residues. V shed 6 bases, J shed 2 bases, and the junction held 4 bases outside the gene matches. The CDR3 nucleotides are TGTGCTAGTGGCAGGACAGGCGCCTACGAGCAGTACTTC. Translation gives CASGRTGAYEQYF. The variable domain in full, with the rest retrieved from reference TRBV12-5 and TRBJ2-7, is DARVTQTPRHKVTEMGQEVTMRCQPILGHNTVFWYRQTMMQGLELLAYFRNRAPLDDSGMPKDRFSAEMPDATLATLKIQPSEPRDSAVYFCASGRTGAYEQYFGPGTRLTVT.

The chain recombines TRBV11-3 with TRBJ2-3, with TRBD2 matching over 9 bases. This CDR3 contains 15 residues. The V gene's germline CDR1 is SGHNT and CDR2 YENEEA. Trimming removed 5 bases from V and 3 bases from J; junction bases left unmatched: 6. As DNA, the CDR3 is TGTGCCAGCAGCACACGCGGGAGGGAGACAGATACGCAGTATTTT. It encodes CASSTRGRETDTQYF.

V usage is TRBV2 and J usage is TRBJ2-2; D may be TRBD2 (6 bases). CDR3 length: 11 amino acids. CDR1 SNHLY and CDR2 FYNNEI come from the germline V gene. V dropped 11 bases and J dropped 6 bases, with 10 bases sitting between them. CDR3 sequence (DNA): TGTGCCTCGGAGGGACCCGGGGAGCTGTTTTTT. Protein: CASEGPGELFF.

As concerns this clone: Distinct nucleotide sequences in the sample also encode this CDR3. The genes are TRBV6-1 and TRBJ2-3, with D tentatively TRBD1 or TRBD2 (5 bases each). The germline V gene has CDR1 MNHNS and CDR2 SASEGT. The CDR3 loop spans 14 amino acids. With 1 base removed from V and 1 base from J, the gap between germline ends came to 6 bases. CDR3 bases: TGTGCCAGCAGTGAAGTGGGGGGCACAGATACGCAGTATTTT. It is translated as CASSEVGGTDTQYF.

The chain is built from TRBV27 and TRBJ1-5; D uncertain. V shed 3 bases and J shed 0 bases, with 12 bases lying between them. The CDR3 length is 16 residues. CDR1 is MNHEY, CDR2 SMNVEV, per germline (reference sequence). CDR3 nucleotide sequence: TGTGCCAGCAGTTTCCCCGCGGGCCATAGCAATCAGCCCCAGCATTTT. It codes for CASSFPAGHSNQPQHF.

The chain has TRBV4-3 and TRBJ1-6; D not certain. The CDR3 is 17 amino acids. The V and J ends lost 1 base and 7 bases respectively, with 17 bases between them. From germline, CDR1 is LGHNA and CDR2 YSLEER. The CDR3 bases are TGCGCCAGCAGCCAAGGGAGGTCCTACCTCCTAAATTCACCCCTCCACTTT. Translation: CASSQGRSYLLNSPLHF.

This clone has more than one count but fewer than ten. CDR3 amino acids: CASSDKFATNEKLFF. The CDR3 nucleotides read TGTGCCAGCAGTGACAAGTTCGCCACTAATGAAAAACTGTTTTTT. The chain is built from TRBV6-1 and TRBJ1-4; D gene uncertain. The CDR3 has 15 amino acids. Germline CDR1 reads MNHNS; CDR2 reads SASEGT. Trimming shortened V by 3 bases and J by 2 bases, and 10 bases separated the two germline ends.

The V and J genes are TRBV6-5 and TRBJ2-3; a possible D gene is TRBD2 (5 bases). The CDR3 covers 16 residues. Germline-derived CDR1 and CDR2 are MNHEY and SVGAGI. V dropped 4 bases and J dropped 0 bases, with 14 bases sitting between them. CDR3 nucleotide sequence: TGTGCCAGCAGTTCCCTCGACTATACTAGCACAGATACGCAGTATTTT. Translated, it gives CASSSLDYTSTDTQYF.

This clone has just a few counts. The chain uses TRBV6-5 and TRBJ1-4; 7 nucleotides match TRBD1. The germline V gene encodes CDR1 MNHEY and CDR2 SVGAGI. Germline trimming cut 5 bases from V and 5 bases from J; bases unmatched to any gene: 8. The CDR3 spans 15 residues. This CDR3 reads CASSGPGQKNEKLFF. CDR3 coding DNA: TGTGCCAGCAGTGGACCGGGACAGAAGAATGAAAAACTGTTTTTT.

J is TRBJ2-4 and V is TRBV11-2, with D tentatively TRBD1 (6 bases). Trimming shortened V by 0 bases and J by 0 bases, and 12 bases separated the two germline ends. The CDR3 is 17 residues long. The germline V gene has CDR1 SGHAT and CDR2 FQNNGV. CDR3 region: CASSLDSRGSAKNIQYF. DNA of the CDR3: TGTGCCAGCAGCTTAGATAGCAGGGGCTCAGCCAAAAACATTCAGTACTTC.

The V and J genes are TRBV19 and TRBJ2-7; D might be TRBD1 (6 bases). Germline-derived CDR1 and CDR2 are LNHDA and SQIVND (reference sequence). Trimming stripped 2 bases from V and 5 bases from J, with 13 bases between. The CDR3 covers 14 residues. The CDR3 DNA follows: TGTGCCAGTAGTATAAAGGGACAAGCCAACGAGCAGTACTTC. Protein product: CASSIKGQANEQYF.

This sequence joins TRBV27 and TRBJ2-7; 8 nucleotides agree with TRBD1. Looked up from germline, CDR1 is MNHEY and CDR2 is SMNVEV (reference sequence). The CDR3 runs 14 residues. Trimming cost V 5 bases and J 5 bases; bases outside gene matches: 8. CDR3 DNA: TGTGCCAGCAGTCCGGACAGGGTTAGCCACGAGCAGTACTTC. Amino acids: CASSPDRVSHEQYF.

This rearrangement joins TRBV5-1 to TRBJ2-1; 9 nucleotides line up with TRBD2. Germline V gene data show CDR1 as SGHRS and CDR2 as YFSETQ. After removal of 6 bases from V and 6 bases from J, the junction contained 19 bases not matched to a gene. This CDR3 has 18 residues. CDR3 in amino acids: CASNPWAGGSAKRNEQFF. As DNA, the CDR3 is TGCGCCAGCAACCCTTGGGCGGGAGGGTCTGCCAAACGCAATGAGCAGTTCTTC. Full variable domain (missing parts from reference TRBV5-1 and TRBJ2-1): KAGVTQTPRYLIKTRGQQVTLSCSPISGHRSVSWYQQTPGQGLQFLFEYFSETQRNKGNFPGRFSGRQFSNSRSEMNVSTLELGDSALYLCASNPWAGGSAKRNEQFFGPGTRLTVL.

The rearrangement joins TRBV9 to TRBJ2-1, with 11 positions matching TRBD2. The CDR3 runs to 16 residues. The V gene's germline CDR1 is SGDLS and CDR2 YYNGEE. V dropped 0 bases and J dropped 5; count of bases not matched to a gene: 4. This CDR3 is CASSVALAGGNNEQFF. Here the CDR3 DNA reads TGTGCCAGCAGCGTAGCTCTAGCGGGAGGTAACAATGAGCAGTTCTTC.